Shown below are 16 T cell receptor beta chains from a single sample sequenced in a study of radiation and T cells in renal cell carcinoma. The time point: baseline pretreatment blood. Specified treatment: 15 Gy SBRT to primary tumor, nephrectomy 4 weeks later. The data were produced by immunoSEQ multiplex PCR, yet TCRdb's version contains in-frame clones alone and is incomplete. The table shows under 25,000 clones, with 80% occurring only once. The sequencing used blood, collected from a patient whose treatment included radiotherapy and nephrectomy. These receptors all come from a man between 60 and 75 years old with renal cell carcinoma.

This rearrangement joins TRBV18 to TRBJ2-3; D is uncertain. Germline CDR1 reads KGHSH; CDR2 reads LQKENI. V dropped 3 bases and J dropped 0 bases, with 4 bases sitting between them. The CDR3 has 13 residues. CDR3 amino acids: CASSPASTDTQYF. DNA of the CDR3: TGTGCCAGCTCACCGGCTAGCACAGATACGCAGTATTTT.

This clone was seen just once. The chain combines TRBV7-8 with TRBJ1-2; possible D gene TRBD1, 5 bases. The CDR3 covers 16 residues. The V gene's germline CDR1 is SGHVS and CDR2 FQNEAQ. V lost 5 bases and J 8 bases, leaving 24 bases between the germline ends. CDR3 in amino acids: CASSPTIGTMGGGYTF. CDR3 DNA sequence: TGTGCCAGCAGCCCAACTATAGGGACTATGGGCGGCGGCTACACCTTC.

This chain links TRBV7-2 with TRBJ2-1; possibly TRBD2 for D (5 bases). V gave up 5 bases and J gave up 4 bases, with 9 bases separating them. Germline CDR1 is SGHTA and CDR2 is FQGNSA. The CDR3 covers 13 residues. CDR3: CASSPPGYNEQFF. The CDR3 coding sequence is TGTGCCAGCAGCCCGCCGGGGTACAATGAGCAGTTCTTC.

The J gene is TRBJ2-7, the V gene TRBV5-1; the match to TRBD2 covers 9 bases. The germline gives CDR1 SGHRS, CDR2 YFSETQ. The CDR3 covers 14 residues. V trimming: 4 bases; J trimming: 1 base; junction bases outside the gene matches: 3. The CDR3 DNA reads TGCGCCAGCAGCGCGACTAGCGGATCCTACGAGCAGTACTTC. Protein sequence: CASSATSGSYEQYF.

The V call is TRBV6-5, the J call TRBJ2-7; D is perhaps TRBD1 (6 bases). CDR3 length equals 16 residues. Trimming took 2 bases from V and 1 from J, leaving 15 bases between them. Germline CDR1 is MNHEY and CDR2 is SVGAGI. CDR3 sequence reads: CASSYILQGKSYEQYF. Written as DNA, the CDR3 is TGTGCCAGCAGTTACATCCTACAGGGTAAATCCTACGAGCAGTACTTC.

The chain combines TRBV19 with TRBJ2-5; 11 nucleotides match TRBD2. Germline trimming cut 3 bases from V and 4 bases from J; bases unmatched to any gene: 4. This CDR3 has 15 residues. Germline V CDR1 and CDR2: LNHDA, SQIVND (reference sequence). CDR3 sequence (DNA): TGTGCCAGTAGTATGGGCCTAGCGGGAGGAGAGACCCAGTACTTC. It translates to CASSMGLAGGETQYF.

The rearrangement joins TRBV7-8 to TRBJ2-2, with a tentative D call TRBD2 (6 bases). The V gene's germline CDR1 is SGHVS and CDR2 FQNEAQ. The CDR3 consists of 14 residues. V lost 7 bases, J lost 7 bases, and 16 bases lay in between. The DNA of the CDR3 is TGTGCCAGCAACGATGGAGGGTTTGGCGGGGAGCTGTTTTTT. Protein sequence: CASNDGGFGGELFF.

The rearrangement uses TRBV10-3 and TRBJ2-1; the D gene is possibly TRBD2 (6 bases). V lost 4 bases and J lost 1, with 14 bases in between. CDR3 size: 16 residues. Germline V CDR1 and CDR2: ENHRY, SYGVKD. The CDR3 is CAISGIAVKSYNEQFF. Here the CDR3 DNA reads TGTGCCATCAGTGGGATAGCGGTCAAATCCTACAATGAGCAGTTCTTC.

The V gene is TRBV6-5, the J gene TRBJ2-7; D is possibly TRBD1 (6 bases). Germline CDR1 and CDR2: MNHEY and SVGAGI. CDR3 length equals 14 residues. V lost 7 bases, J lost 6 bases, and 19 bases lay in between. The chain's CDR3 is CASTRQDLFGEQYF. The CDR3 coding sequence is TGTGCCAGCACCAGACAGGACCTATTCGGCGAGCAGTACTTC.

DNA of the CDR3: TGTGCCAGCAGCAAGCCCACAGGGACTGGGGCCAACGTCCTGACTTTC. As protein: CASSKPTGTGANVLTF. The chain combines TRBV5-4 with TRBJ2-6; tentatively, D is TRBD1 (6 bases). Between the trimmed V and J ends, which lost 4 bases and 2 bases, there was a span of 13 bases. Per the germline V gene, CDR1 is SGHNT and CDR2 is YYREEE (reference sequence). The CDR3 totals 16 residues.

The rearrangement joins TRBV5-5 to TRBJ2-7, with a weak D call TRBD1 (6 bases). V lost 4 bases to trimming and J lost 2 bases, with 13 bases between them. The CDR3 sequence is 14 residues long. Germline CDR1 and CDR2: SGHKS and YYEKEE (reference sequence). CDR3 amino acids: CASSTQGGPYEQYF. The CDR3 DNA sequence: TGTGCCAGCAGCACCCAAGGGGGACCCTACGAGCAGTACTTC.

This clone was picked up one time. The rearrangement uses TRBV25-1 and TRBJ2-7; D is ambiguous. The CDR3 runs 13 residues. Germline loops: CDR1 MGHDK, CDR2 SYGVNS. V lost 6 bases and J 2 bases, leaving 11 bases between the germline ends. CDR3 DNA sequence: TGTGCCAGCAGGTTGGCGGATACCTACGAGCAGTACTTC. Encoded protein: CASRLADTYEQYF.

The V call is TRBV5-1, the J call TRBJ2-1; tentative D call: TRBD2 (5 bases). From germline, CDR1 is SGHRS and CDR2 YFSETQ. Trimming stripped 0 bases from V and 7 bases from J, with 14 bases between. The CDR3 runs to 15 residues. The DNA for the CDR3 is TGCGCCAGCAGCTTGGTAACTAGGGATGGGAATGAGCAGTTCTTC. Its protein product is CASSLVTRDGNEQFF.

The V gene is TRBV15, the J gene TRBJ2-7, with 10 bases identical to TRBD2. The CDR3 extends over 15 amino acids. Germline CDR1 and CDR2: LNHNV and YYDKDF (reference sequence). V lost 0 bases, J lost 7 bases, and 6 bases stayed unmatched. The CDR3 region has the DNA TGTGCCACCAGCAGAGATCTAGCGGGAGTCGGGGAGCAGTACTTC. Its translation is CATSRDLAGVGEQYF.

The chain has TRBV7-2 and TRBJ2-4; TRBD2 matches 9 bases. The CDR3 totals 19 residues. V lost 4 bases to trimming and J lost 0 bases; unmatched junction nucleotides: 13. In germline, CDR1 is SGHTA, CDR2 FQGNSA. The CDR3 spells CASSWGGLAGNVAKNIQYF. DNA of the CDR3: TGTGCCAGCAGCTGGGGCGGGCTAGCGGGGAATGTAGCCAAAAACATTCAGTACTTC.

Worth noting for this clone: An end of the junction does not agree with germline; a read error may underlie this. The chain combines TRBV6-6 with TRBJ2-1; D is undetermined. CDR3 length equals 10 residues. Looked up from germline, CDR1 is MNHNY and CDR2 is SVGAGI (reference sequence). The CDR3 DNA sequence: TGTGCCAGCAGAGTCGGAGAGTGGGTCTTC. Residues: CASRVGEWVF.